This passage covers 22 T cell receptor beta chains from one sample sequenced in a study of OX40 agonist ivuxolimab in advanced cancers. Using immunoSEQ multiplex PCR, the repertoire was profiled, and TCRdb retains in-frame clones only, with some absent. This table holds about 41,000 clones, just under 85% found once. Sample: CD4+ or CD8+ T cells sorted from blood, taken in a trial of the OX40 agonist ivuxolimab. These receptors were taken from an adult with an advanced solid tumor such as melanoma, head and neck, liver or kidney cancer.

The chain links TRBV18 to TRBJ2-2; no reliable D call. With 2 bases removed from V and 0 bases from J, the gap between germline ends came to 10 bases. CDR1 KGHSH and CDR2 LQKENI come from the germline V gene. The CDR3 is 16 amino acids. The chain's CDR3 is CASSPGFTANTGELFF. CDR3 DNA: TGTGCCAGCTCACCAGGGTTCACCGCGAACACCGGGGAGCTGTTTTTT.

DNA of the CDR3: TGTGCCAGCAGGAGGGGGCCCGGCACTGAAGCTTTCTTT. Residues: CASRRGPGTEAFF. The rearrangement links TRBV28 to TRBJ1-1; 7 bases are a match to TRBD1. CDR3 length: 13 amino acids. Germline V gene data show CDR1 as MDHEN and CDR2 as SYDVKM. Trimming cost V 6 bases and J 4 bases; bases outside gene matches: 5.

This chain links TRBV2 with TRBJ1-3; D unclear. Per the germline V gene, CDR1 is SNHLY and CDR2 is FYNNEI. This CDR3 contains 14 residues. V lost 6 bases and J 3 bases, leaving 12 bases between the germline ends. CDR3 sequence (DNA): TGTGCCAGCAGCGAGGGAGTTCTTGGAAACACCATATATTTT. This encodes CASSEGVLGNTIYF.

The chain carries TRBV4-3 and TRBJ2-3; 10 bases align to TRBD2. In germline, CDR1 is LGHNA, CDR2 YSLEER. V shed 1 base, J shed 5 bases, and the junction held 6 bases outside the gene matches. The CDR3 is 16 residues long. This chain's CDR3 is CASSQGSSGSLDTQYF. CDR3 bases: TGCGCCAGCAGCCAAGGATCTAGCGGGAGCTTAGATACGCAGTATTTT.

The V call is TRBV27, the J call TRBJ1-2; no definite D call. The CDR3 covers 12 residues. V was pared by 5 bases and J by 4 bases, with 8 bases between. Germline CDR1 and CDR2: MNHEY and SMNVEV (reference sequence). The CDR3 region is CASSKAGYGYTF. CDR3 sequence (DNA): TGTGCCAGCAGTAAGGCGGGCTATGGCTACACCTTC.

The V call is TRBV11-2, the J call TRBJ1-2; TRBD1 agrees at 8 bases. The CDR3 consists of 16 residues. CDR1 and CDR2 (germline): SGHAT, FQNNGV. Losses at the gene ends were 4 bases for V and 3 bases for J; bases not matched to a gene: 10. The CDR3 protein is CASSSLTGTGDYGYTF. As DNA, the CDR3 is TGTGCCAGCAGCTCTCTAACCGGGACAGGTGACTATGGCTACACCTTC.

The CDR3 DNA follows: TGCGCCAGCAGCCAAGAGGGAGGTCTAGCCAAAAACATTCAGTACTTC. This translates into CASSQEGGLAKNIQYF. V gene TRBV4-1 combines with J gene TRBJ2-4; D perhaps matches TRBD2 (6 bases). The CDR3 runs 16 residues. The V and J ends lost 0 bases and 0 bases respectively, with 9 bases between them. Germline V gene data show CDR1 as MGHRA and CDR2 as YSYEKL.

The chain employs TRBV5-6 and TRBJ1-2, with 8 bases lining up with TRBD1. V lost 2 bases and J lost 8; bases outside the gene matches: 8. The CDR3 totals 14 residues. The V gene's germline CDR1 is SGHDT and CDR2 YYEEEE. CDR3 region: CASSLRTGQVGYTF. The DNA of the CDR3 is TGTGCCAGCAGCTTAAGGACAGGGCAGGTCGGCTACACCTTC.

This clone was seen a handful of times. The V and J genes are TRBV4-3 and TRBJ2-1, with 7 nucleotides matching TRBD1. From germline, CDR1 is LGHNA and CDR2 YSLEER. The CDR3 length is 15 residues. V shed 3 bases, J shed 6 bases, and the junction held 8 bases outside the gene matches. This CDR3 reads CASSHSWGTVNEQFF. CDR3 nucleotide sequence: TGCGCCAGCAGCCATTCATGGGGGACAGTCAATGAGCAGTTCTTC.

This clone has just a few counts. V usage is TRBV10-1 and J usage is TRBJ2-2; 10 bases agree with TRBD2. Germline assignment: CDR1 WNHNN and CDR2 SYGVQD (reference sequence). The junction had 4 bases not matched to a gene; V was cut back by 3 bases and J by 3 bases. The CDR3 sequence is 16 residues long. The CDR3 region has the DNA TGCGCCAGCAGTGATATAGCGGGAGGTGACACCGGGGAGCTGTTTTTT. This codes for CASSDIAGGDTGELFF.

Notes on this clone: Relative to the germline gene, one junction end is altered; a read error may explain this. The CDR3 nucleotides are TGTGCCGTCAGGGTTTCTAATGAGCAGTTCTTC. Its translation is CAVRVSNEQFF. V usage is TRBV10-3 and J usage is TRBJ2-1; possible D gene TRBD1, 5 bases. The CDR3 runs to 11 residues. CDR1 and CDR2 (germline): ENHRY, SYGVKD.

CDR3 nucleotides: TGTGCCAGCAGGGAGCAGGGTGACGAGCAGTACTTC. Protein product: CASREQGDEQYF. V is TRBV2 and J is TRBJ2-7; a weak D match, TRBD1 (5 bases). CDR1 is SNHLY, CDR2 FYNNEI, per germline. The CDR3 is 12 amino acids. Trimming removed 6 bases from V and 5 bases from J, with 11 bases in between. The whole variable domain, remainder taken from reference TRBV2 and TRBJ2-7, is EPEVTQTPSHQVTQMGQEVILRCVPISNHLYFYWYRQILGQKVEFLVSFYNNEISEKSEIFDDQFSVERPDGSNFTLKIRSTKLEDSAMYFCASREQGDEQYFGPGTRLTVT.

This chain joins TRBV6-5 and TRBJ1-1, with D possibly being TRBD1 (6 bases). The germline V gene has CDR1 MNHEY and CDR2 SVGAGI. Trimming removed 6 bases from V and 4 bases from J, with 15 bases in between. The CDR3 length is 14 residues. The CDR3 DNA follows: TGTGCCAGCAGGGAATCTCAGGGGCCCACTGAAGCTTTCTTT. Translating it yields CASRESQGPTEAFF.

V gene TRBV28 combines with J gene TRBJ2-2; either TRBD1 or TRBD2 may fit D (5 bases each). Germline V gives CDR1 MDHEN, CDR2 SYDVKM. Trimming left V 9 bases short and J 5 bases short, with 16 bases between. The CDR3 totals 14 residues. CDR3 sequence reads: CASSTGKGTGELFF. The CDR3 DNA follows: TGTGCCAGTTCGACGGGGAAGGGGACCGGGGAGCTGTTTTTT.

V and J are TRBV18 and TRBJ1-1, with 9 bases lining up with TRBD1. CDR1 is KGHSH and CDR2 is LQKENI in the germline V gene. The CDR3 loop spans 16 amino acids. Losses at the gene ends were 3 bases for V and 4 bases for J; bases not matched to a gene: 9. CDR3 in amino acids: CASSPPGTGRGTEAFF. CDR3 sequence (DNA): TGTGCCAGCTCACCCCCCGGGACAGGGCGCGGCACTGAAGCTTTCTTT.

This sequence joins TRBV6-1 and TRBJ2-3; 9 bases are a match to TRBD1. This CDR3 is 14 amino acids long. Germline CDR1 MNHNS, CDR2 SASEGT. V lost 8 bases, J lost 4 bases, and 7 bases stayed unmatched. The CDR3: CASSGTGNPDTQYF. DNA of the CDR3: TGTGCCAGCTCCGGGACAGGGAATCCAGATACGCAGTATTTT.

The chain recombines TRBV28 with TRBJ2-7, with TRBD1 matching over 7 bases. V lost 4 bases to trimming and J lost 3 bases; unmatched junction nucleotides: 9. The CDR3 consists of 15 residues. Germline V gene sequence: CDR1 MDHEN, CDR2 SYDVKM. CDR3 protein: CASSSLGTAFYEQYF. The CDR3 nucleotides read TGTGCCAGCAGTTCTCTCGGGACAGCTTTCTACGAGCAGTACTTC.

This sequence joins TRBV18 and TRBJ2-1; maybe TRBD1 (6 bases). CDR1 and CDR2 (germline): KGHSH, LQKENI. V was trimmed by 5 bases and J by 3 bases, leaving 11 bases between them. The CDR3 totals 14 residues. The CDR3 coding sequence is TGTGCCAGCTCATCCGGGACATTCTACAATGAGCAGTTCTTC. As protein: CASSSGTFYNEQFF.

The CDR3 nucleotides are TGTGCCAGCAGTCCCCGGGATAGTGGCAACAATGAGCAGTTCTTC. This encodes CASSPRDSGNNEQFF. The chain joins TRBV27 to TRBJ2-1; D possibly corresponds to TRBD2 (5 bases). This CDR3 contains 15 residues. The germline V gene has CDR1 MNHEY and CDR2 SMNVEV (reference sequence). V lost 5 bases and J lost 5, with 16 bases in between.

The genes are TRBV2 and TRBJ2-7; D is undetermined. Looked up from germline, CDR1 is SNHLY and CDR2 is FYNNEI. This CDR3 comprises 12 residues. V was cut by 11 bases and J by 4 bases, with 15 bases left in between. The chain's CDR3 is CASHRAYYEQYF. CDR3 nucleotides: TGTGCCTCTCATAGGGCCTATTACGAGCAGTACTTC. The variable domain in full, with the rest retrieved from reference TRBV2 and TRBJ2-7, is EPEVTQTPSHQVTQMGQEVILRCVPISNHLYFYWYRQILGQKVEFLVSFYNNEISEKSEIFDDQFSVERPDGSNFTLKIRSTKLEDSAMYFCASHRAYYEQYFGPGTRLTVT.

The rearrangement uses TRBV15 and TRBJ1-4, with D maybe TRBD1 (6 bases). Germline loops: CDR1 LNHNV, CDR2 YYDKDF (reference sequence). V lost 0 bases to trimming and J lost 4 bases, with 9 bases between them. The CDR3 totals 15 residues. The CDR3, as DNA: TGTGCCACCAGCAGAGAAGTCAGGGGTAATGAAAAACTGTTTTTT. Translation gives CATSREVRGNEKLFF.

V is TRBV7-9 and J is TRBJ1-2; D is ambiguous. This CDR3 spans 13 amino acids. Trimming removed 1 base from V and 7 bases from J, with 10 bases in between. Germline CDR1 SEHNR, CDR2 FQNEAQ (reference sequence). Here the CDR3 reads CASSLVGLGGYTF. CDR3 sequence (DNA): TGTGCCAGCAGCTTAGTGGGGTTGGGTGGCTACACCTTC.